These 32 T cell receptor beta chains came from one sample sequenced in a study of long-term antiretroviral therapy in people with HIV. The run of the v3.0 immunoSEQ assay was at survey level. Assay used: immunoSEQ multiplex PCR; TCRdb lists only in-frame clones, some missing. In the table there are 25,000 to 30,000 clones, more than 75% of which are singletons. The sample in question was unsorted PBMCs, obtained 0.5 years after starting antiretroviral therapy. Receptor source: a woman between 18 and 30 years old with HIV.

The V call is TRBV7-9, the J call TRBJ1-3, with D possibly matching TRBD1 (6 bases). Germline CDR1 SEHNR, CDR2 FQNEAQ (reference sequence). Trimming cost V 4 bases and J 3 bases, with 13 bases left between them. This CDR3 spans 15 amino acids. CDR3 nucleotide sequence: TGTGCCAGCAGCTCGGACAGACAATTTGGAAACACCATATATTTT. It encodes CASSSDRQFGNTIYF.

The rearrangement joins TRBV4-3 to TRBJ2-7, with 8 bases fitting TRBD2. CDR1 is LGHNA, CDR2 YSLEER, per germline. V shed 0 bases and J 4 bases; nucleotides not matched to a gene: 11. CDR3 size: 17 residues. This chain's CDR3 is CASSQDTETSGNYEQYF. CDR3 sequence (DNA): TGCGCCAGCAGCCAAGATACGGAAACTAGCGGAAATTACGAGCAGTACTTC.

The rearrangement links TRBV18 to TRBJ2-5, with D perhaps TRBD1 (5 bases). Germline V gene lookup returns CDR1 KGHSH and CDR2 LQKENI. The CDR3 spans 14 residues. Trimming left V 0 bases short and J 6 bases short, with 11 bases between. The CDR3 protein is CASSPPLGQKTQYF. The DNA of the CDR3 is TGTGCCAGCTCACCACCCTTGGGGCAAAAGACCCAGTACTTC.

The chain carries TRBV14 and TRBJ2-3; 13 bases are shared with TRBD2. This CDR3 comprises 19 residues. Trimming at V came to 1 base and at J to 2 bases, leaving 9 bases not matched to a gene. The germline gives CDR1 SGHDN, CDR2 FVKESK. CDR3 in DNA: TGTGCCAGCAGCCAAGGACTAGCGGGAGGTTACCCCACCACAGATACGCAGTATTTT. Encoded protein: CASSQGLAGGYPTTDTQYF.

This sequence joins TRBV5-6 and TRBJ2-7; TRBD1 agrees at 7 bases. The ends lost 3 bases at V and 0 bases at J; junction bases unmatched: 6. CDR1 and CDR2 (germline): SGHDT, YYEEEE. The CDR3 is 15 residues long. CDR3 sequence reads: CASSWGTDSSYEQYF. CDR3 nucleotide sequence: TGTGCCAGCAGCTGGGGGACAGATTCCTCCTACGAGCAGTACTTC.

The chain carries TRBV6-1 and TRBJ1-3; 7 bases line up with TRBD1. CDR1 is MNHNS and CDR2 is SASEGT in the germline V gene. V gave up 0 bases and J gave up 1 base; unmatched junction bases: 6. The CDR3 extends over 17 amino acids. As DNA, the CDR3 is TGTGCCAGCAGTGAAGCTCGACAGGGCCTTTCTGGAAACACCATATATTTT. Translating gives CASSEARQGLSGNTIYF.

The gene calls are TRBV4-3 and TRBJ1-3; D is undetermined. Trimming left V 0 bases short and J 4 bases short, with 13 bases between. Per the germline V gene, CDR1 is LGHNA and CDR2 is YSLEER. The CDR3 covers 16 residues. The CDR3 DNA follows: TGCGCCAGCAGCCAAGATGGAGCCGTTTTCGGAAACACCATATATTTT. Translated: CASSQDGAVFGNTIYF.

V is TRBV28 and J is TRBJ2-5; 9 bases fit TRBD1. The germline gives CDR1 MDHEN, CDR2 SYDVKM. The CDR3 length is 14 residues. Losses at the gene ends were 3 bases for V and 5 bases for J; bases not matched to a gene: 4. CDR3: CASSFRTGVETQYF. In nucleotides, the CDR3 is TGTGCCAGCAGTTTTAGGACAGGGGTCGAGACCCAGTACTTC.

The V and J genes are TRBV5-5 and TRBJ2-2; D is tentatively TRBD1 or TRBD2 (6 bases each). This CDR3 comprises 15 residues. The V end was cut by 3 bases, the J end by 6 bases, with 15 bases between. Per the germline V gene, CDR1 is SGHKS and CDR2 is YYEKEE (reference sequence). The CDR3 sequence is CASSWGRDKAGELFF. CDR3 bases: TGTGCCAGCAGCTGGGGGCGGGACAAGGCCGGGGAGCTGTTTTTT.

The chain combines TRBV28 with TRBJ2-6, with 7 nucleotides matching TRBD2. V lost 1 base and J lost 1; bases outside the gene matches: 1. The length of the CDR3 is 16 residues. Germline assignment: CDR1 MDHEN and CDR2 SYDVKM. The CDR3 nucleotides read TGTGCCAGCAGTTTATTGGGGGGGTCTGGGGCCAACGTCCTGACTTTC. As protein: CASSLLGGSGANVLTF.

This clone was seen a single time. This rearrangement joins TRBV6-4 to TRBJ2-1; tentatively, D is TRBD1 (6 bases). Trimming shortened V by 2 bases and J by 5 bases, and 7 bases separated the two germline ends. This CDR3 has 13 residues. Germline CDR1 MRHNA, CDR2 SNTAGT. The CDR3 protein is CASSDGTNNEQFF. In nucleotides, the CDR3 is TGTGCCAGCAGTGACGGGACAAACAATGAGCAGTTCTTC.

This sequence joins TRBV7-3 and TRBJ2-7; TRBD2 agrees at 9 bases. V was clipped by 3 bases and J by 6 bases; unmatched bases: 0. The length of the CDR3 is 12 residues. The V gene's germline CDR1 is SGHTA and CDR2 FQGTGA. In DNA form, the CDR3 reads TGTGCCAGCAGCTTTAGCGGGAGCGAGCAGTACTTC. This sequence encodes CASSFSGSEQYF.

This chain joins TRBV7-2 and TRBJ2-4, with TRBD2 identical over 8 bases. Trimming took 1 base from V and 7 from J; bases not matched to a gene: 3. Per germline, CDR1 SGHTA and CDR2 FQGNSA. This CDR3 contains 14 residues. CDR3 nucleotides: TGTGCCAGCAGCTTAGTACCGGGAGGGAACATTCAGTACTTC. This codes for CASSLVPGGNIQYF.

This clone has only one observation. This chain connects TRBV7-3 to TRBJ1-1; a possible D gene is TRBD1 (5 bases). Germline CDR1 and CDR2: SGHTA and FQGTGA. Trimming removed 1 base at V and 5 bases at J, with 5 bases between. The CDR3 totals 12 residues. DNA for the CDR3: TGTGCCAGCAGCTTAAGGGGGACTGAAGCTTTCTTT. Amino acid sequence: CASSLRGTEAFF.

The chain combines TRBV9 with TRBJ2-1, with 8 bases identical to TRBD2. This CDR3 has 14 amino acids. The trim removed 4 bases at V and 10 bases at J, leaving 10 bases unmatched. Germline V gene lookup returns CDR1 SGDLS and CDR2 YYNGEE. CDR3 amino acids: CASSRPGLAYEQFF. The CDR3 nucleotides are TGTGCCAGCAGCCGTCCAGGACTAGCATACGAGCAGTTCTTC.

This chain joins TRBV27 and TRBJ1-1; 10 bases agree with TRBD1. In germline, CDR1 is MNHEY, CDR2 SMNVEV (reference sequence). V trimming: 0 bases; J trimming: 7 bases; junction bases outside the gene matches: 5. CDR3 length: 15 residues. CDR3 region: CASSLSGTGDLEAFF. Written as DNA, the CDR3 is TGTGCCAGCAGTTTATCCGGGACAGGGGACCTTGAAGCTTTCTTT.

This clone was picked up one time. The CDR3 here is CASGLGGTEAFF. The CDR3 bases are TGTGCCAGCGGTCTAGGGGGCACTGAAGCTTTCTTT. The gene calls are TRBV27 and TRBJ1-1; possibly TRBD1 for D (6 bases). The germline CDR1 and CDR2 sequences are MNHEY and SMNVEV (reference sequence). The CDR3 has 12 residues. The germline V and J ends were trimmed by 8 bases and 4 bases, with 11 bases remaining between them.

The genes are TRBV7-2 and TRBJ2-7; the D gene is possibly TRBD1 (6 bases). This CDR3 region has 13 residues. Germline V gene lookup returns CDR1 SGHTA and CDR2 FQGNSA. The V end lost 5 bases, the J end lost 4 bases, and 12 bases lay between the germline ends. The CDR3 loop reads CASSGQNYYEQYF. DNA for the CDR3: TGTGCCAGCAGCGGACAGAATTATTACGAGCAGTACTTC.

J is TRBJ2-7 and V is TRBV2, with 7 positions matching TRBD2. Germline assignment: CDR1 SNHLY and CDR2 FYNNEI. Trimming at V came to 0 bases and at J to 9 bases, leaving 5 bases not matched to a gene. This CDR3 comprises 13 residues. CDR3 DNA: TGTGCCAGCAGTGAAGCGGGGGGGAGCGGGCAGTACTTC. It codes for CASSEAGGSGQYF.

V is TRBV7-3 and J is TRBJ2-2; 10 positions match TRBD2. This CDR3 spans 15 amino acids. Trimming cost V 1 base and J 5 bases; bases outside gene matches: 1. Germline loops: CDR1 SGHTA, CDR2 FQGTGA. CDR3 region: CASSLKLAGTGELFF. The CDR3 DNA reads TGTGCCAGCAGCTTAAAACTAGCGGGGACCGGGGAGCTGTTTTTT.

The chain joins TRBV7-3 to TRBJ1-2; D is perhaps TRBD1 (6 bases). Germline-derived CDR1 and CDR2 are SGHTA and FQGTGA. Trimming took off 1 base at V and 4 bases at J, with 13 bases between the two ends. This CDR3 is 15 amino acids long. CDR3 DNA sequence: TGTGCCAGCAGCTTAAACGGGGGCGCCCTCTATGGCTACACCTTC. Encoded protein: CASSLNGGALYGYTF.

The V call is TRBV5-6, the J call TRBJ1-2; 9 nucleotides align to TRBD1. The junction had 6 bases not matched to a gene; V was cut back by 2 bases and J by 4 bases. Germline V gene sequence: CDR1 SGHDT, CDR2 YYEEEE. The CDR3 contains 15 residues. CDR3 residues: CASSFGQGTSYGYTF. For the CDR3, the DNA is TGTGCCAGCAGCTTTGGACAGGGGACTTCCTATGGCTACACCTTC.

The rearrangement links TRBV5-1 to TRBJ2-6; D possibly uses TRBD1 or TRBD2 (5 bases each). Germline loops: CDR1 SGHRS, CDR2 YFSETQ. This CDR3 region has 20 residues. Trimming pared 4 bases from V and 0 bases from J, leaving 23 bases between. CDR3 sequence reads: CASSLPGRVRVGSGANVLTF. The CDR3 DNA sequence: TGCGCCAGCAGCCTTCCGGGACGAGTTAGGGTCGGCTCTGGGGCCAACGTCCTGACTTTC.

The gene calls are TRBV10-3 and TRBJ2-1, with TRBD2 matching 11 bases. Trimming cost V 8 bases and J 7 bases; bases outside gene matches: 7. The CDR3 totals 14 residues. Germline V CDR1 and CDR2: ENHRY, SYGVKD. The CDR3 DNA is TGTGCCATCGCCCGACTAGCGGGAACGAATGAGCAGTTCTTC. Amino acids: CAIARLAGTNEQFF.

This clone came up once. The rearrangement links TRBV29-1 to TRBJ2-1, with 11 nucleotides matching TRBD1. Unmatched junction bases numbered 2, after V lost 5 bases and J lost 2 bases. The CDR3 totals 14 residues. CDR1 and CDR2 from the germline V gene are SQVTM and ANQGSEA. The chain's CDR3 is CSVMGQGAYNEQFF. DNA for the CDR3: TGCAGCGTTATGGGACAGGGGGCCTACAATGAGCAGTTCTTC.

This clone is a singleton in its sample. The V call is TRBV11-3, the J call TRBJ2-2, with D unclear. The germline gives CDR1 SGHNT, CDR2 YENEEA. V shed 1 base and J shed 0 bases, with 0 bases lying between them. This CDR3 has 13 residues. This CDR3 is CASSLANTGELFF. Here the CDR3 DNA reads TGTGCCAGCAGCTTAGCGAACACCGGGGAGCTGTTTTTT. Drawing the rest from reference TRBV11-3 and TRBJ2-2, the complete variable domain is EAGVVQSPRYKIIEKKQPVAFWCNPISGHNTLYWYLQNLGQGPELLIRYENEEAVDDSQLPKDRFSAERLKGVDSTLKIQPAELGDSAVYLCASSLANTGELFFGEGSRLTVL.

This sequence joins TRBV5-1 and TRBJ2-7; 7 bases map to TRBD1. The germline CDR1 and CDR2 sequences are SGHRS and YFSETQ. This CDR3 has 15 amino acids. The ends lost 0 bases at V and 3 bases at J; junction bases unmatched: 6. This CDR3 is CASSLAGQTYYEQYF. In DNA form, the CDR3 reads TGCGCCAGCAGCTTGGCGGGACAGACGTACTACGAGCAGTACTTC.

This rearrangement joins TRBV4-2 to TRBJ2-7; perhaps TRBD1 as D (6 bases). Trimming shortened V by 0 bases and J by 6 bases, and 21 bases separated the two germline ends. CDR3 length: 17 amino acids. Germline V gene lookup returns CDR1 LGHNA and CDR2 YNFKEQ. The CDR3 DNA follows: TGTGCCAGCAGCCAAGAAGCCCTCGGTGGCAGGGGTGGCGAGCAGTACTTC. It encodes CASSQEALGGRGGEQYF.

The chain has TRBV5-1 and TRBJ1-5; D not resolved. CDR1 SGHRS and CDR2 YFSETQ come from the germline V gene. Trimming removed 1 base from V and 7 bases from J, with 6 bases in between. This CDR3 has 12 residues. The CDR3 is CASSLMGQPQHF. In DNA form, the CDR3 reads TGCGCCAGCAGCTTGATGGGGCAGCCCCAGCATTTT.

This clone was found a few times. This rearrangement joins TRBV6-5 to TRBJ1-2; no reliable D call. V lost 0 bases and J lost 4, with 6 bases in between. The germline V gene encodes CDR1 MNHEY and CDR2 SVGAGI. The CDR3 extends over 13 amino acids. CDR3: CASSYSSTYGYTF. The CDR3 DNA is TGTGCCAGCAGTTACTCATCCACCTATGGCTACACCTTC.

CDR3 coding DNA: TGCAGTGCCTCGCCCTACGAGCAGTACTTC. It specifies CSASPYEQYF. The J gene is TRBJ2-7, the V gene TRBV20-1; D is undetermined. Trimming cost V 6 bases and J 2 bases, with 5 bases left between them. The germline CDR1 and CDR2 sequences are DFQATT and SNEGSKA (reference sequence). The CDR3 is made up of 10 amino acids.

This clone was seen just once. The chain combines TRBV18 with TRBJ2-7; possibly TRBD2 for D (6 bases). CDR3 length equals 16 residues. CDR1 is KGHSH, CDR2 LQKENI, per germline. V shed 3 bases and J shed 2 bases, with 17 bases lying between them. The CDR3 coding sequence is TGTGCCAGCTCACCGACGGGACTGCCGAATCCCTACGAGCAGTACTTC. It translates to CASSPTGLPNPYEQYF.